This is a list of T cell receptor beta chains from one sample in a study of regulatory T cells in long-lasting Graves disease. MiXCR was run by TCRdb on the multiplex PCR reads, yielding one entry per CDR3 protein. The sample has over 300,000 distinct CDR3 sequences, roughly 16% seen once. The sample in question was peripheral blood mononuclear cells (PBMCs), obtained at new diagnosis, from a patient treated with antithyroid drugs. The receptor source for this set is a female donor with Graves disease. Each CDR3 is given with its conserved first and last residue. The D gene is left open where the match is weak. Not every row has a clone size; where given, it reads once, few, many or a size class.

abundance: many; d_gene: .; len: 13; j_gene: TRBJ2-1; v_gene: TRBV29-1; CDR3nt: TGCAGCGCGGTTGGGGAGGTGGGCAATGAGCAGTTCTTC; CDR3aa: CSAVGEVGNEQFF
abundance: .; d_gene: .; len: 15; j_gene: TRBJ1-4; v_gene: TRBV28; CDR3nt: TGTGCCAGCAGTCCGCCCGGGTCCCCTTGGGAAAAACTGTTTTTT; CDR3aa: CASSPPGSPWEKLFF
abundance: many; d_gene: TRBD1; len: 14; j_gene: TRBJ1-1; v_gene: TRBV20-1; CDR3nt: TGCAGTGCTAGAGACCCATCAGGGGGCGCTGAAGCTTTCTTT; CDR3aa: CSARDPSGGAEAFF
abundance: many; d_gene: TRBD2; len: 15; j_gene: TRBJ2-7; v_gene: TRBV11-1; CDR3nt: TGTGCCAGCAGCTTACCTAGCGGGGTCACCTACGAGCAGTACTTC; CDR3aa: CASSLPSGVTYEQYF
abundance: many; d_gene: TRBD1; len: 15; j_gene: TRBJ1-5; v_gene: TRBV11-2; CDR3nt: TGTGCCAGCAGCGATCCGGAGGGGGCAGATCAGCCCCAGCATTTT; CDR3aa: CASSDPEGADQPQHF
abundance: many; d_gene: .; len: 15; j_gene: TRBJ1-1; v_gene: TRBV5-1; CDR3nt: TGCGCCAGCAGCTATCGGCAGGGGATGAACACTGAAGCTTTCTTT; CDR3aa: CASSYRQGMNTEAFF
abundance: .; d_gene: .; len: 15; j_gene: TRBJ1-4; v_gene: TRBV9; CDR3nt: TGTGCCAGCAGCACCCCGGGACGGTCTAATGAAAAACTGTTTTTT; CDR3aa: CASSTPGRSNEKLFF
abundance: few; d_gene: .; len: 14; j_gene: TRBJ2-5; v_gene: TRBV18; CDR3nt: TGTGCCAGCTCACCAGATGGCGGGACAGAGACCCAGTACTTC; CDR3aa: CASSPDGGTETQYF
abundance: many; d_gene: TRBD2; len: 14; j_gene: TRBJ2-1; v_gene: TRBV7-9; CDR3nt: TGTGCCAGCAGTAGCGGGAGAGGGGGCAATGAGCAGTTCTTC; CDR3aa: CASSSGRGGNEQFF
abundance: .; d_gene: .; len: 13; j_gene: TRBJ2-7; v_gene: TRBV4-3; CDR3nt: TGCGCCAGCAGCCCGAAAGGTTGGTACGAGCAGTACTTC; CDR3aa: CASSPKGWYEQYF
abundance: .; d_gene: TRBD2; len: 16; j_gene: TRBJ2-1; v_gene: TRBV30; CDR3nt: TGTGCCTGGTTACCGGGACTAGCGTCAATTGCCGGTGAGCAGTTCTTC; CDR3aa: CAWLPGLASIAGEQFF
abundance: .; d_gene: TRBD2; len: 15; j_gene: TRBJ2-1; v_gene: TRBV11-2; CDR3nt: TGTGCCAGCAGCGGACTAGCGGGCTATAACAATGAGCAGTTCTTC; CDR3aa: CASSGLAGYNNEQFF
abundance: few; d_gene: .; len: 13; j_gene: TRBJ2-7; v_gene: TRBV6-5; CDR3nt: TGTGCCAGCAGTTCCCGGACAGACTACGAGCAGTACTTC; CDR3aa: CASSSRTDYEQYF
abundance: .; d_gene: TRBD2; len: 17; j_gene: TRBJ2-3; v_gene: TRBV11-2; CDR3nt: TGTGCCAGCAGTTTCCAGACTAGCGGCTTTAGCACAGATACGCAGTATTTT; CDR3aa: CASSFQTSGFSTDTQYF
abundance: many; d_gene: TRBD2; len: 15; j_gene: TRBJ2-3; v_gene: TRBV7-2; CDR3nt: TGTGCCAGCAGCTTAGATCGGCTAGCGGTGGATACGCAGTATTTT; CDR3aa: CASSLDRLAVDTQYF
abundance: .; d_gene: TRBD1; len: 14; j_gene: TRBJ2-5; v_gene: TRBV19; CDR3nt: TGTGCCAGTAGTATGAAACAGGGGTGGGAGACCCAGTACTTC; CDR3aa: CASSMKQGWETQYF
abundance: many; d_gene: .; len: 12; j_gene: TRBJ1-1; v_gene: TRBV3-1; CDR3nt: TGTGCCAGCAGCCAGGAGGGGACTGAAGCTTTCTTT; CDR3aa: CASSQEGTEAFF
abundance: many; d_gene: .; len: 11; j_gene: TRBJ2-7; v_gene: TRBV30; CDR3nt: TGTGCCTGGAAGGGGCTCTACGAGCAGTACTTC; CDR3aa: CAWKGLYEQYF
abundance: many; d_gene: TRBD2; len: 14; j_gene: TRBJ2-2; v_gene: TRBV27; CDR3nt: TGTGCCAGCAGTCGACCCGGACTAGCCGGGGAGCTGTTTTTT; CDR3aa: CASSRPGLAGELFF
abundance: many; d_gene: TRBD2; len: 19; j_gene: TRBJ2-1; v_gene: TRBV5-1; CDR3nt: TGCGCCAGCAGCGCGCAACTAGCGGGAGGTTACGGGGCTCGTAATGAGCAGTTCTTC; CDR3aa: CASSAQLAGGYGARNEQFF
abundance: many; d_gene: .; len: 17; j_gene: TRBJ1-2; v_gene: TRBV28; CDR3nt: TGTGCCAGCAGTTCCCCGGCGGGCGATTGGCAGTCCTATGGCTACACCTTC; CDR3aa: CASSSPAGDWQSYGYTF
abundance: many; d_gene: .; len: 15; j_gene: TRBJ1-2; v_gene: TRBV6-1; CDR3nt: TGTGCCACCCTCCCTGTCTGGGGTCTATACTATGGCTACACCTTC; CDR3aa: CATLPVWGLYYGYTF
abundance: few; d_gene: .; len: 12; j_gene: TRBJ1-3; v_gene: TRBV19; CDR3nt: TGTGCCAGTAGTACCGCCGTCGGTACCATATATTTT; CDR3aa: CASSTAVGTIYF
abundance: many; d_gene: TRBD1; len: 14; j_gene: TRBJ2-7; v_gene: TRBV20-1; CDR3nt: TGCAGTGCTCCGGGACAGGGGAGCTCCTACGAGCAGTACTTC; CDR3aa: CSAPGQGSSYEQYF
abundance: many; d_gene: .; len: 17; j_gene: TRBJ1-2; v_gene: TRBV7-2; CDR3nt: TGTGCCAGCAGCTTAAGGCGTAGACAGCAGTCTAACTATGGCTACACCTTC; CDR3aa: CASSLRRRQQSNYGYTF
abundance: many; d_gene: TRBD1; len: 15; j_gene: TRBJ1-2; v_gene: TRBV2; CDR3nt: TGTGCCAGCAGTGAAGTAGGGGGGACAGTTTATGGCTACACCTTC; CDR3aa: CASSEVGGTVYGYTF
abundance: many; d_gene: .; len: 16; j_gene: TRBJ2-2; v_gene: TRBV6-2/TRBV6-3; CDR3nt: TGTGCCAGCAGTGAAGCGTGGACGGGGTACACCGGGGAGCTGTTTTTT; CDR3aa: CASSEAWTGYTGELFF
abundance: many; d_gene: .; len: 13; j_gene: TRBJ1-1; v_gene: TRBV2; CDR3nt: TGTGCCAGCAGTGGAGTAGGGTCCACTGAAGCTTTCTTT; CDR3aa: CASSGVGSTEAFF
abundance: many; d_gene: .; len: 15; j_gene: TRBJ1-5; v_gene: TRBV4-3; CDR3nt: TGCGCCAGCAGCCAAGGACATTCGACTAATCAGCCCCAGCATTTT; CDR3aa: CASSQGHSTNQPQHF
abundance: many; d_gene: TRBD1; len: 14; j_gene: TRBJ2-1; v_gene: TRBV28; CDR3nt: TGTGCCAGTAACCGGGACAGCTCCTACAATGAGCAGTTCTTC; CDR3aa: CASNRDSSYNEQFF
abundance: many; d_gene: .; len: 15; j_gene: TRBJ1-1; v_gene: TRBV6-1; CDR3nt: TGTGCCAGCAGTGAAGTTTTGGGACGGAACACTGAAGCTTTCTTT; CDR3aa: CASSEVLGRNTEAFF
abundance: many; d_gene: .; len: 17; j_gene: TRBJ1-5; v_gene: TRBV20-1; CDR3nt: TGCAGTGCTAGATTATACTCGCAGGGGACTAGCAATCAGCCCCAGCATTTT; CDR3aa: CSARLYSQGTSNQPQHF
abundance: many; d_gene: .; len: 17; j_gene: TRBJ1-2; v_gene: TRBV4-1; CDR3nt: TGCGCCAGCAGCCACTTGAACAGGTCCCCTTACATCTATGGCTACACCTTC; CDR3aa: CASSHLNRSPYIYGYTF
abundance: .; d_gene: TRBD1; len: 14; j_gene: TRBJ2-7; v_gene: TRBV7-9; CDR3nt: TGTGCCAGCAGGGGGACAGGTCCATACTACGAGCAGTACTTC; CDR3aa: CASRGTGPYYEQYF
abundance: many; d_gene: .; len: 14; j_gene: TRBJ1-2; v_gene: TRBV12-3/TRBV12-4; CDR3nt: TGTGCCAGCAGTTTAGCAGGCGTAGCTCATGGCTACACCTTC; CDR3aa: CASSLAGVAHGYTF
abundance: many; d_gene: .; len: 17; j_gene: TRBJ1-3; v_gene: TRBV15; CDR3nt: TGTGCCACCAGCAGTACACAGGCACTCTTCTCTGGAAACACCATATATTTT; CDR3aa: CATSSTQALFSGNTIYF
abundance: many; d_gene: .; len: 13; j_gene: TRBJ2-2; v_gene: TRBV30; CDR3nt: TGTGCCTGGAGTGGCCACGGGGACGGGGAGCTGTTTTTT; CDR3aa: CAWSGHGDGELFF
abundance: .; d_gene: .; len: 16; j_gene: TRBJ1-2; v_gene: TRBV18; CDR3nt: TGTGCCAGCTCACCGGGCAGGCAAGCCTCTTGGTATGGCTACACCTTC; CDR3aa: CASSPGRQASWYGYTF
abundance: many; d_gene: TRBD2; len: 17; j_gene: TRBJ2-7; v_gene: TRBV24-1; CDR3nt: TGTGCCACCAGTGATGGGACTAGCGGGTCAAGCTCCTACGAGCAGTACTTC; CDR3aa: CATSDGTSGSSSYEQYF
abundance: many; d_gene: TRBD2; len: 14; j_gene: TRBJ2-1; v_gene: TRBV28; CDR3nt: TGTGCCAGCAGTTTCAGCGGGAGGGCCGATGAGCAGTTCTTC; CDR3aa: CASSFSGRADEQFF
abundance: many; d_gene: .; len: 14; j_gene: TRBJ2-7; v_gene: TRBV29-1; CDR3nt: TGCAGCGTTGTGAGCCTAGGCCGGGGCTACGAGCAGTACTTC; CDR3aa: CSVVSLGRGYEQYF
abundance: many; d_gene: .; len: 16; j_gene: TRBJ1-1; v_gene: TRBV4-1; CDR3nt: TGCGCCAGCAGCCATGCGGGACGGCAGCTGAACACTGAAGCTTTCTTT; CDR3aa: CASSHAGRQLNTEAFF